This T cell receptor beta chain was observed in a study of human T cells and chemical hapten exposure (dated by TCRdb to the early 2020s). At the level of the whole study: For sensitization, 2% DPC in acetone was applied to a roughly 2 cm by roughly 2 cm area of upper inner arm skin. Patch testing on the upper back used Finn chambers containing 0.01% DPC, with scoring done after 6 days according to International Contact Dermatitis Research Group standards. Libraries were pooled for sequencing, and variation in per-sample TCR yields was attributed mainly to small differences in library volumes within the pool. Patient blood was sampled pre-sensitization (week 0) and at 2, 6 and about 24 weeks after DPC sensitization. For TCR sequencing, blood came from over 25 alopecia patients at anywhere from one to four time points (pre-sensitization, 2, 6 and 24 weeks). Weekly therapeutic DPC doses were additionally applied to the scalp of patients throughout the approximately 24-week study period. This study followed changes in the peripheral blood TCR repertoire in vivo during primary and secondary sensitization of alopecia patients to the hapten diphenylcyclopropenone (DPC). Most of the patients in the cohort were female, and the cohort covered alopecia areata with under or over 50% scalp involvement, alopecia totalis and alopecia universalis.

This sample's time point label indicates: patch test 1, 2 weeks after DPC sensitization. This sample's treatment or condition label indicates: therapeutic diphenylcyclopropenone sensitization with weekly scalp DPC. At every patch-test visit, the blood draw took place before the patch test was put on. Patients were considered eligible if aged 18 to 70, diagnosed with alopecia and deemed suitable for DPC therapy, and patients were excluded if pregnant. Unfractionated whole blood was collected in Tempus Blood RNA tubes, and total RNA was extracted from that blood. Receptor libraries were prepared by RACE. Reads for this sample came from a NextSeq 500. During library preparation, unique molecular identifiers were attached to individual cDNA molecules so that TCRs could be counted in a quantitative, reproducible way. Both TCR alpha and TCR beta chains were sequenced from each blood RNA sample. The source study handled its data this way. The median number of TCRs per sample was over 85,000, ranging from about 23,224 to 690,600. The Decombinator software suite was used to annotate the V, J and CDR3 of the TCR reads. For the PS versus PT1 abundance plots, all samples were subsampled to the same number of TCRs (28,000). TCRs were defined as expanded if absent before sensitization and observed at least eight times at the 2-week time point. TCRdb trimmed public reads at Q25 via fastp, called clones via MiXCR and kept in-frame beta chains. Every CDR3 protein is listed once, alongside the most common genes and DNA of its rows. It is TCRdb's table, rather than the study itself, that gives the V and J calls and clone size. Across this sample there are about 83,000 distinct CDR3 sequences, with under 9% seen only once. The ten top clones hold roughly 1.6% of the sample.

The study at large found these results: Repeated subsampling changed both the strength of the expansion versus patch-test correlation and the threshold at which the correlation became significant. Alopecia, a presumed autoimmune disease, was present in all patients, so the immune response of the patients might differ from that of healthy individuals. Expanded TCRs formed significantly more large CDR3 similarity clusters than pre-sensitization or healthy control sets, consistent with antigen-driven responses. The number of PT1 expanded TCRs positively correlated with patch test score, significant at thresholds 8, 16 and 32 but not 4. The number of TCRs above 1 in 1000 frequency did not change with DPC sensitization; there was no evidence of global repertoire structure alterations.

V was cut back by 6 bases and J by 4 bases, leaving a gap of 16 bases between them. Spanning cysteine to phenylalanine, the CDR3 consists of 15 amino acids. Just CDR3 DNA is preserved here, 45 bases in frame from base 1. For this clonotype: No cognate antigen has been identified for it. No base quality information exists; no much larger clone differs at one position.

The sequenced sample was whole blood, obtained in connection with sensitization to the hapten diphenylcyclopropenone (DPC). The TCR comes from a woman between 25 and 40 years old with alopecia areata. Some clones in this sample may be carry-over from other donors' samples. The chain couples TRBV12-3 or TRBV12-4 to TRBJ1-3; a weak D assignment points to TRBD1 (5 bases agree). The base sequence is TGTGCCAGCAGCCCGGGGCAGCTGGTCGGAAACACCATATATTTT. The translation is CASSPGQLVGNTIYF.